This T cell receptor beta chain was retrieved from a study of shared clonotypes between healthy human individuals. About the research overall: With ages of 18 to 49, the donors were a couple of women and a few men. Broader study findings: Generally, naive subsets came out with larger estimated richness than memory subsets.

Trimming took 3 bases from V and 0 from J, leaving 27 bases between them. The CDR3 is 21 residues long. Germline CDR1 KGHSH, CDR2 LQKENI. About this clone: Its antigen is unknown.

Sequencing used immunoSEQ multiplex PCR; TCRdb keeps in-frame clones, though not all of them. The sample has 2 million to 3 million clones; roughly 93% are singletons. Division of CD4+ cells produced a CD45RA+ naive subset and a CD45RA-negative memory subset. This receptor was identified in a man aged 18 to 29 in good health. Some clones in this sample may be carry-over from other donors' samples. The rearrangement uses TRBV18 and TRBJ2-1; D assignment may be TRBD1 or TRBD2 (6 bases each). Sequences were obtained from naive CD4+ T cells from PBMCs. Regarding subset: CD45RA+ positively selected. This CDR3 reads CASSPISGRGPSRSSYNEQFF. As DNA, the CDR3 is TGTGCCAGCTCACCCATTAGCGGCAGGGGCCCATCGCGAAGCTCCTACAATGAGCAGTTCTTC.